This T cell receptor (beta chain) was found in a study of T cell responses to AZD1222 COVID-19 vaccine. Study-level background: Pooled samples include second doses given at about 4 or 12 weeks. Findings and limits, study-wide: Only a handful of individuals given AZD1222 were seropositive at baseline. Spike-specific TCR repertoires showed rising breadth and depth after two AZD1222 doses. White British donors predominated, females outnumbered males, and clonal diversity was possibly underestimated.

Germline lookup yields CDR1 LNHDA and CDR2 SQIVND (reference sequence). The CDR3 has 12 residues. The V end was cut by 2 bases, the J end by 9 bases, with 10 bases between. Concerning this clone: As yet, its antigen is unknown.

Produced via immunoSEQ multiplex PCR; TCRdb's table is partial and in-frame only. The profile shows about 120,000 clones, approximately 87% of them singletons. This TCR was sampled from an adult in good health. This sample comprised peripheral blood, obtained on day 0 of AZD1222 vaccination. This chain connects TRBV19 to TRBJ1-1; D call uncertain. The CDR3 is CASSISYTKAFF. As DNA, the CDR3 is TGTGCCAGTAGTATAAGCTACACGAAAGCTTTCTTT.